Listed below are T cell receptor beta chains from one sample, sequenced in a study of OX40 agonist ivuxolimab in advanced cancers. Measured with immunoSEQ multiplex PCR; TCRdb has only the in-frame clones, and not every one. The sample carries 65,000 to 80,000 clones, roughly 93% recorded once. Source: CD4+ or CD8+ T cells sorted from blood, taken in a trial of the OX40 agonist ivuxolimab. The receptors were sampled from an adult with an advanced solid tumor such as melanoma, head and neck, liver or kidney cancer. CDR3s include the opening cysteine and the closing phenylalanine or tryptophan. Fields, in order: CDR3 length, J gene, V gene, D gene, clone size, CDR3 protein, CDR3 DNA. D genes are given only for firm matches. Expanded clones get a size class; other rows say once, few or many, or leave the size out.

cdr3_length: 13
j_call: TRBJ1-1
v_call: TRBV19
d_call: TRBD1
clone_size: once
cdr3_aa: CASSRTGRTEAFF
cdr3_nt: TGTGCCAGTAGTCGGACAGGGCGCACTGAAGCTTTCTTT

cdr3_length: 15
j_call: TRBJ2-2
v_call: TRBV9
d_call: -
clone_size: -
cdr3_aa: CASSVAGANPGELFF
cdr3_nt: TGTGCCAGCAGCGTAGCAGGGGCGAACCCCGGGGAGCTGTTTTTT

cdr3_length: 15
j_call: TRBJ1-1
v_call: TRBV9
d_call: -
clone_size: -
cdr3_aa: CASSPGTGMNTEAFF
cdr3_nt: TGTGCCAGCAGCCCGGGGACGGGGATGAACACTGAAGCTTTCTTT

cdr3_length: 14
j_call: TRBJ1-5
v_call: TRBV19
d_call: -
clone_size: -
cdr3_aa: CASRWGDSNQPQHF
cdr3_nt: TGTGCCAGTAGGTGGGGGGATAGCAATCAGCCCCAGCATTTT

cdr3_length: 18
j_call: TRBJ2-1
v_call: TRBV15
d_call: TRBD2
clone_size: -
cdr3_aa: CATSRDVLRGSHEDEQFF
cdr3_nt: TGTGCCACCAGCAGAGACGTCCTGCGGGGGTCTCATGAGGATGAGCAGTTCTTC

cdr3_length: 13
j_call: TRBJ2-1
v_call: TRBV9
d_call: -
clone_size: -
cdr3_aa: CASSVVTGGEQFF
cdr3_nt: TGTGCCAGCAGCGTAGTGACAGGCGGGGAGCAGTTCTTC

cdr3_length: 14
j_call: TRBJ1-2
v_call: TRBV27
d_call: -
clone_size: -
cdr3_aa: CASSEIPTAEGYTF
cdr3_nt: TGTGCCAGCAGTGAGATCCCTACCGCCGAGGGCTACACCTTC

cdr3_length: 17
j_call: TRBJ1-1
v_call: TRBV19
d_call: TRBD1
clone_size: -
cdr3_aa: CASSAPVLAGTATEAFF
cdr3_nt: TGTGCCAGTAGTGCCCCCGTTTTGGCCGGGACAGCCACTGAAGCTTTCTTT

cdr3_length: 14
j_call: TRBJ1-2
v_call: TRBV5-8
d_call: -
clone_size: once
cdr3_aa: CASTSRRFNYGYTF
cdr3_nt: TGTGCCAGCACCTCCAGAAGGTTTAACTATGGCTACACCTTC

cdr3_length: 14
j_call: TRBJ1-2
v_call: TRBV12-5
d_call: -
clone_size: -
cdr3_aa: CASGLPLPNYGYTF
cdr3_nt: TGTGCTAGTGGTTTGCCCTTACCTAACTATGGCTACACCTTC

cdr3_length: 13
j_call: TRBJ1-3
v_call: TRBV30
d_call: TRBD1
clone_size: once
cdr3_aa: CAWDRESGNTIYF
cdr3_nt: TGTGCCTGGGACAGGGAGTCTGGAAACACCATATATTTT

cdr3_length: 17
j_call: TRBJ2-3
v_call: TRBV10-1
d_call: TRBD2
clone_size: -
cdr3_aa: CASSEKGLAGMKGTQYF
cdr3_nt: TGCGCCAGCAGTGAGAAAGGGCTAGCGGGGATGAAGGGTACGCAGTATTTT

cdr3_length: 16
j_call: TRBJ1-6
v_call: TRBV4-1
d_call: -
clone_size: few
cdr3_aa: CASSVRDLSYNSPLHF
cdr3_nt: TGCGCCAGCAGTGTAAGGGACCTCTCCTATAATTCACCCCTCCACTTT

cdr3_length: 15
j_call: TRBJ2-7
v_call: TRBV11-2
d_call: -
clone_size: -
cdr3_aa: CASSLEVGPTYEQYF
cdr3_nt: TGTGCCAGCAGCTTAGAAGTGGGGCCCACCTACGAGCAGTACTTC